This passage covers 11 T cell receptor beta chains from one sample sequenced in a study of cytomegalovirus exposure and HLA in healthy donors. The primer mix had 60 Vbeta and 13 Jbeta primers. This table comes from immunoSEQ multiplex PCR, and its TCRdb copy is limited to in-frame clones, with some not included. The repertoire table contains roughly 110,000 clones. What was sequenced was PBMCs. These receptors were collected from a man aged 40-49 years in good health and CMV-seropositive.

Written as DNA, the CDR3 is TGTGCCAGCAGTTTCATGGGGGGTTGGCAGTATTTT. Protein: CASSFMGGWQYF. The chain recombines TRBV27 with TRBJ2-3; D is possibly TRBD2 (6 bases). The germline V gene has CDR1 MNHEY and CDR2 SMNVEV (reference sequence). The length of the CDR3 is 12 residues. Trimming took off 3 bases at V and 11 bases at J, with 12 bases between the two ends.

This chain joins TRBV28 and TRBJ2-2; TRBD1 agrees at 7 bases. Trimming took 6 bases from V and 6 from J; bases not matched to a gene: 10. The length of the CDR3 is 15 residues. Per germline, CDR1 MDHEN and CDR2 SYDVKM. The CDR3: CASSQTGFGSGELFF. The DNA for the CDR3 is TGTGCCAGCAGCCAGACAGGGTTCGGGTCCGGGGAGCTGTTTTTT.

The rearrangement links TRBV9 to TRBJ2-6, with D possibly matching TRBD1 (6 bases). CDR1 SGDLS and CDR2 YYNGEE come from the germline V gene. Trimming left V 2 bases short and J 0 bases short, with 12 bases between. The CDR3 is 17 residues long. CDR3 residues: CASSVTQGYSGANVLTF. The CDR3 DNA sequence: TGTGCCAGCAGCGTCACACAGGGCTACTCTGGGGCCAACGTCCTGACTTTC.

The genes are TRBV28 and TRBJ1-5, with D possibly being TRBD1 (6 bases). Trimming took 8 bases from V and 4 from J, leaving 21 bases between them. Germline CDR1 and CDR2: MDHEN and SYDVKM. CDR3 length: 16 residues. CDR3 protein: CASGGLGGLFNQPQHF. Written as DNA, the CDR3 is TGTGCCAGCGGGGGTCTGGGGGGGCTTTTTAATCAGCCCCAGCATTTT.

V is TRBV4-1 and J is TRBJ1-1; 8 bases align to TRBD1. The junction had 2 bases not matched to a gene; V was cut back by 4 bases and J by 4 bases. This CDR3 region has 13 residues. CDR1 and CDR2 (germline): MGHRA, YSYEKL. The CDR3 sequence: CASSPDRGTEAFF. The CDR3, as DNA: TGCGCCAGCAGCCCTGACAGGGGCACTGAAGCTTTCTTT.

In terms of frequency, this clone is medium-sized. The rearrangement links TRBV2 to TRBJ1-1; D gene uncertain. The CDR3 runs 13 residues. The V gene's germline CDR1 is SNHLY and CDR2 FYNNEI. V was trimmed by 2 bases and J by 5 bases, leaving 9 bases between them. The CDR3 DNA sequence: TGTGCCAGCAGTGAAAACCCGGGGACTGAAGCTTTCTTT. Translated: CASSENPGTEAFF.

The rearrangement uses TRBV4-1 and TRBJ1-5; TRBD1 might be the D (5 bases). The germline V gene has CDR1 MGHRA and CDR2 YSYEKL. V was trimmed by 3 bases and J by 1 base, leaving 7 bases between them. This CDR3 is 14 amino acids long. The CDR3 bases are TGCGCCAGCAGCCAGACAGAGAGCAATCAGCCCCAGCATTTT. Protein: CASSQTESNQPQHF.

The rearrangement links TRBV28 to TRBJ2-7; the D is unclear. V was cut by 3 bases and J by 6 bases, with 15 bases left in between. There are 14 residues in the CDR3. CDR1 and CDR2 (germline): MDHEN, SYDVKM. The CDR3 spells CASSFPYGPIEQYF. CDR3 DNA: TGTGCCAGCAGTTTCCCGTACGGTCCCATCGAGCAGTACTTC.

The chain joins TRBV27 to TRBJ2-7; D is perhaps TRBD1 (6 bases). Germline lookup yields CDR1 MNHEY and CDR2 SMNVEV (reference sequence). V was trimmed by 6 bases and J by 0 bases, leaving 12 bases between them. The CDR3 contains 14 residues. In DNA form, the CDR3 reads TGTGCCAGCAGAACAGGACAGAGCTCCTACGAGCAGTACTTC. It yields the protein CASRTGQSSYEQYF.

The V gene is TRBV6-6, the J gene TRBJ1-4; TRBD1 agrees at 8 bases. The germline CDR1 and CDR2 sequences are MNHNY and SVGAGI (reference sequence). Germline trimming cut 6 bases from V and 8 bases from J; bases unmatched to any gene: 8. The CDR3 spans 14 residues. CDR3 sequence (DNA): TGTGCCAGCAGCCAGACAGGGGTCGGGGAAAAACTGTTTTTT. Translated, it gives CASSQTGVGEKLFF.

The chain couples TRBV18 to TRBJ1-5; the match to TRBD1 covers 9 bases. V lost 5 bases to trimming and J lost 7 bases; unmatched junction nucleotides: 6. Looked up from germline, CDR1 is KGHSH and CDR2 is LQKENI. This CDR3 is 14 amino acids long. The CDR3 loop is CASSSGQGGQPQHF. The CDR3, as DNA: TGTGCCAGCTCATCGGGACAGGGAGGACAGCCCCAGCATTTT.